This TCR beta chain emerged from a study of PD-L1 blockade in urothelial cancer. Findings and limits, study-wide: Pretreatment TCR clonality in blood under the median foretold superior survival.

Worth noting for this clone: Its target is not known.

This CDR3 spans 17 amino acids. The germline CDR1 and CDR2 sequences are SGHRS and YFSETQ. The V end lost 0 bases, the J end lost 2 bases, and 14 bases lay between the germline ends. The method was immunoSEQ multiplex PCR; TCRdb's version includes in-frame clones alone and lacks a portion of them. This sample carries 44,000 or so clones, roughly four fifths of them seen once, and the ten largest clones take about 3.2%. The chain employs TRBV5-1 and TRBJ2-2, with D possibly being TRBD1 (6 bases). The TCR comes from a man between 65 and 85 years old with urothelial cancer. The material sequenced was PBMCs, taken around atezolizumab (anti-PD-L1) treatment. This chain's CDR3 is CASSLVGAGVNTGELFF. The DNA of the CDR3 is TGCGCCAGCAGCTTGGTTGGAGCAGGGGTAAACACCGGGGAGCTGTTTTTT.